This T cell receptor (beta chain) was recovered during a study of blood T cell repertoires in COVID-19. As for the study in general: Whether acute or convalescent, the COVID-19 samples came from the United States, Italy and Spain. In each case, the material was cDNA or gDNA derived from T cells, B-cell-depleted T cells, or PBMCs.

Here immunoSEQ multiplex PCR was the method, and the copy in TCRdb shows in-frame clones only, minus some. The sample includes hundreds of thousands of clones, more than 75% of them seen just once. In this sample, this clone turned up once. The specimen sequenced was peripheral blood. The sequence was obtained from a man aged 50 to 59 with acute or convalescent COVID-19.

The DNA for the CDR3 is TGCGCCAGCAGCTTATGGACAGAATCCTACGAGCAGTACTTC. This encodes CASSLWTESYEQYF. V is TRBV5-1 and J is TRBJ2-7; D is perhaps TRBD1 (6 bases). With 2 bases removed from V and 1 base from J, the gap between germline ends came to 10 bases. This CDR3 contains 14 residues. CDR1 and CDR2 (germline): SGHRS, YFSETQ.